The TCR beta chain described here comes from a study of blood T cell repertoires in COVID-19. Turning to the study itself: Sources were T cells, B-cell-depleted T cells, or PBMCs; the material itself was cDNA or gDNA.

This study enrolled people aged roughly 18 to 89 from about two dozen US geographic areas. Data came from immunoSEQ multiplex PCR; TCRdb stores just in-frame clones and leaves some out. The sample shows a few hundred thousand clones, about 90% of them seen only once. V lost 4 bases and J 8 bases, leaving 13 bases between the germline ends. This CDR3 contains 14 residues. Germline lookup yields CDR1 SGHNT and CDR2 YYREEE (reference sequence). This clonotype originated in a woman between 25 and 40 years old who had recovered from COVID-19. Specimen: PBMCs or T cells enriched from blood (not recorded which). This chain connects TRBV5-4 to TRBJ1-6; weak D call: TRBD1 (6 bases). The CDR3 loop is CASSVRDTDSPLHF. CDR3 DNA: TGTGCCAGCAGCGTCCGGGACACAGATTCACCCCTCCACTTT.